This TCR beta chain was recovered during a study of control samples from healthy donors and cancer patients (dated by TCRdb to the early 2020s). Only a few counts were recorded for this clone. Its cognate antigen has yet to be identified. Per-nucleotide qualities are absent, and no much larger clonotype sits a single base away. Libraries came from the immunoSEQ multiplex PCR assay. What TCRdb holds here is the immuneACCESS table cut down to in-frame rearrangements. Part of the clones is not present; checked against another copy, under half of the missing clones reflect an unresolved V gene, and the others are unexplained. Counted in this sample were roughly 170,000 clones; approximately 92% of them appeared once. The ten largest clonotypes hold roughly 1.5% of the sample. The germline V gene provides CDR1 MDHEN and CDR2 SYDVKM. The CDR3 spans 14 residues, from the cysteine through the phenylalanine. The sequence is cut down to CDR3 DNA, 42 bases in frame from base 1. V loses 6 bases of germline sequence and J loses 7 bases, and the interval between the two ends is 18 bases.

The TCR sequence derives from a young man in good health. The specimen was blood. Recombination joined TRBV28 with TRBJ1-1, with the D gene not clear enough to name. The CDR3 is CASSSRNEGNEAFF. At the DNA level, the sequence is TGTGCCAGCAGCTCCAGGAATGAGGGAAATGAAGCTTTCTTT.